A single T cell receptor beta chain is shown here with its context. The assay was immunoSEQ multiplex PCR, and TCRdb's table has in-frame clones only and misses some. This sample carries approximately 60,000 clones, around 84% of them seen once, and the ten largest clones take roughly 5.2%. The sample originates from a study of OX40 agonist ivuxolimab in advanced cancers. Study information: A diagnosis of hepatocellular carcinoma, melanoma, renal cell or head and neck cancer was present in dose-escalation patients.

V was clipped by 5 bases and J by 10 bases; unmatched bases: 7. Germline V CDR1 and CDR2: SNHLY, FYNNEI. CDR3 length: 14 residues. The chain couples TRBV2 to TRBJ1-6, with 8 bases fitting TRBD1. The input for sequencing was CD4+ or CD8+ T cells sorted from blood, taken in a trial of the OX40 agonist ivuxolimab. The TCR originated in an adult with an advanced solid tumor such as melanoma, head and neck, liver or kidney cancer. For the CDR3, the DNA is TGTGCCAGCAGTTTGGGGACAGGAGGGTCACCCCTCCACTTT. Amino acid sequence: CASSLGTGGSPLHF.